The sequence of this T cell receptor beta chain was determined in a study of tumor-infiltrating lymphocytes in primary liver carcinoma. Study results and limitations: Compared with tumor region pairs, tumor-adjacent and tumor-blood pairs overlapped less. The difference in top-250-clone fraction between tumors and blood was significant, favoring tumors (p = 0.039). A small share of top clones, only about 7.5-25%, was found in all five tumor regions.

The investigators made TCR beta cDNA from roughly 460 ng total RNA, using a constant-region primer. TCR beta libraries came from three nested multiplex PCR rounds using slightly modified ARM-PCR. Amplification in the first two PCR rounds was performed using TRBV1-TRBV30 forward primers and a C-beta reverse primer for roughly 10 cycles each. Via MiXCR, TCRdb re-called the multiplex PCR reads, giving one row per CDR3 protein. The table records approximately 120,000 distinct CDR3 sequences, 64% of them present only once. The V gene's germline CDR1 is MGHRA and CDR2 YSYEKL. The CDR3 runs to 14 residues. This clonotype came up a few times. Its antigen is currently unknown. This may stem from a read error, because a much larger clone lies one nucleotide away. Co-extraction yielded RNA and DNA from roughly 20-30 mg of unsorted bulk tissue.

J is TRBJ2-3 and V is TRBV4-1; D perhaps matches TRBD2 (7 bases). Sequences were obtained from liver tumor tissue from sampling region 3. Subset here: tumor region T3, left-lateral pole. The origin of this receptor is an older woman with primary liver carcinoma and hepatitis B virus infection. The CDR3 spells CTSTVGGLTDTQYF. Written as DNA, the CDR3 is TGCACCAGCACCGTGGGGGGGCTCACAGATACGCAGTATTTT.